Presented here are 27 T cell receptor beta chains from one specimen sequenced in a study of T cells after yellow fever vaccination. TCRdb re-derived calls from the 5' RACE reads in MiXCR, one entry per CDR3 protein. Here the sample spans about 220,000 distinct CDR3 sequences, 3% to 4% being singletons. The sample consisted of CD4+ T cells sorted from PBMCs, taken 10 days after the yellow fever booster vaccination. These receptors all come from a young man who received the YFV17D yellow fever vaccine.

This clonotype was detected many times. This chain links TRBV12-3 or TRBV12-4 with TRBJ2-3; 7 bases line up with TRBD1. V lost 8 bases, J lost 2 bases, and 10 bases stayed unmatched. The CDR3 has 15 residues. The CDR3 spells CASSTQGTLTDTQYF. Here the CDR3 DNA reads TGTGCCAGCTCGACACAGGGGACCCTCACAGATACGCAGTATTTT.

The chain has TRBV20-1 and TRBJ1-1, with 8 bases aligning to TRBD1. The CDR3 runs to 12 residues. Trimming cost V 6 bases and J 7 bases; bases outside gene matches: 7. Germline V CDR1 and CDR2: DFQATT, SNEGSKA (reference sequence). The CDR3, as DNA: TGCAGTGCCCCGCGGACAGGGTTTGAAGCTTTCTTT. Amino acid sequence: CSAPRTGFEAFF.

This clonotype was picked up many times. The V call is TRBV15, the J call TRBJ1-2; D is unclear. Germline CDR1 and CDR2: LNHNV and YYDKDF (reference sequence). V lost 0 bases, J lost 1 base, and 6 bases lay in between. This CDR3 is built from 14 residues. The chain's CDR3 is CATSRDYNNYGYTF. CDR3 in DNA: TGTGCCACCAGCAGAGATTACAATAACTATGGCTACACCTTC.

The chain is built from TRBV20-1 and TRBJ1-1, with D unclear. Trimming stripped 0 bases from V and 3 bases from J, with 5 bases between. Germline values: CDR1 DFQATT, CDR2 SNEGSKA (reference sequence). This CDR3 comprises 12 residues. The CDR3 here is CSARDRYTEAFF. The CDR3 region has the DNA TGCAGTGCTAGAGATCGATACACTGAAGCTTTCTTT.

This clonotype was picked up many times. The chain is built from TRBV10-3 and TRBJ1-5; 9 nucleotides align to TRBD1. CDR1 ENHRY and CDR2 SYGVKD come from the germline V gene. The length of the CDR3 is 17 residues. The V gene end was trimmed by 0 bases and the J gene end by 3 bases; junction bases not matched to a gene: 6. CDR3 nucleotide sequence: TGTGCCATCAGTGAGTCTTCCGGGACAGGGACCAATCAGCCCCAGCATTTT. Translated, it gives CAISESSGTGTNQPQHF.

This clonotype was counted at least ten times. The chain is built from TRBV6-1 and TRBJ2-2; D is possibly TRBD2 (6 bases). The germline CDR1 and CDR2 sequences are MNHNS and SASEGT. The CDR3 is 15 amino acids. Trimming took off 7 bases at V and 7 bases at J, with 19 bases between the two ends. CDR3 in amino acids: CASNSLAGFNGELFF. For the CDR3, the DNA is TGTGCCAGCAATAGCCTCGCGGGGTTCAACGGGGAGCTGTTTTTT.

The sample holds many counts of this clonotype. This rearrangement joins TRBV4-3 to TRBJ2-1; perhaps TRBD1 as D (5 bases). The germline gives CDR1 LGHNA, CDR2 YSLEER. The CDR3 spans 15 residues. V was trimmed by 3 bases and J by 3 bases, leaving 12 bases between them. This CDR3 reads CASSHRETGYNEQFF. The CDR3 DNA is TGCGCCAGCAGCCACAGGGAAACGGGCTACAATGAGCAGTTCTTC.

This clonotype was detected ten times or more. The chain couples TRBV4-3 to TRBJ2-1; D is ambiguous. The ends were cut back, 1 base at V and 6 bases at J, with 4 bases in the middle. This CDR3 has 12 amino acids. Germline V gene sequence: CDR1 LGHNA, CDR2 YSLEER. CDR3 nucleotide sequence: TGCGCCAGCAGCCAAGTTGCCAATGAGCAGTTCTTC. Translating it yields CASSQVANEQFF.

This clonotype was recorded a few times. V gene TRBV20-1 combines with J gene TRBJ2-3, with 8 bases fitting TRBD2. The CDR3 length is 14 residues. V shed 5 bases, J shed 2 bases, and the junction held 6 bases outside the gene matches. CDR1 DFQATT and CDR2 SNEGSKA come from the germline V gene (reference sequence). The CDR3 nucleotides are TGCAGTGCTTCAGCGGGGGTTCTCACAGATACGCAGTATTTT. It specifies CSASAGVLTDTQYF.

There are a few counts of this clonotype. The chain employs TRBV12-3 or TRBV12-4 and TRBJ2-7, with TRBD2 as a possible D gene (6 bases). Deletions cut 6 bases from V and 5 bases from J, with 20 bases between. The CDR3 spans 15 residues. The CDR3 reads CASRSGRRALHEQYF. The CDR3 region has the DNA TGTGCCAGCAGGTCGGGACGGAGGGCGCTCCACGAGCAGTACTTC.

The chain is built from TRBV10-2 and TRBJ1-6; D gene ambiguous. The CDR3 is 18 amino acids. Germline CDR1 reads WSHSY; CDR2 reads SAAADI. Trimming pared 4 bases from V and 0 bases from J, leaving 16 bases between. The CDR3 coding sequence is TGCGCCAGCAGTGCCCTGGTTTGGGAGAGCTCCTATAATTCACCCCTCCACTTT. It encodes CASSALVWESSYNSPLHF.

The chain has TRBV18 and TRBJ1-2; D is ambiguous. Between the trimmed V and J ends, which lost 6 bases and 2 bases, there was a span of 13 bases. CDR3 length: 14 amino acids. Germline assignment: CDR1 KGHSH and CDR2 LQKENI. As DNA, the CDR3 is TGTGCCAGCTCCCCGCGGGTACCCAACTATGGCTACACCTTC. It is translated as CASSPRVPNYGYTF.

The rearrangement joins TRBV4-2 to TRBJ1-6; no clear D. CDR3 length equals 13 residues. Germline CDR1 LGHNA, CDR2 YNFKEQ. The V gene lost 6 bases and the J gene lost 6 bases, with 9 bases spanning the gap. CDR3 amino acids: CASRRERNSPLHF. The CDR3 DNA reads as TGTGCCAGCAGACGGGAGCGTAATTCACCCCTCCACTTT.

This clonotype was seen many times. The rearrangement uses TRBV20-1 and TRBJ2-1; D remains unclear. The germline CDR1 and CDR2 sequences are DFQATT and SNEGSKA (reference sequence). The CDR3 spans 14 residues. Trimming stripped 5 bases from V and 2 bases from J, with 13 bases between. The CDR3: CSAPSINPYNEQFF. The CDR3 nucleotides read TGCAGTGCTCCCTCCATAAACCCCTACAATGAGCAGTTCTTC.

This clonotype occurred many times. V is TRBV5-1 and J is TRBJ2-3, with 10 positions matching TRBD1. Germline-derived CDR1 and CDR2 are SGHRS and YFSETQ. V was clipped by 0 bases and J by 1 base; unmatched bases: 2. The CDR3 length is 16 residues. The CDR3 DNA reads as TGCGCCAGCAGCTTGGGGGACAGGGGCCGCACAGATACGCAGTATTTT. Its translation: CASSLGDRGRTDTQYF.

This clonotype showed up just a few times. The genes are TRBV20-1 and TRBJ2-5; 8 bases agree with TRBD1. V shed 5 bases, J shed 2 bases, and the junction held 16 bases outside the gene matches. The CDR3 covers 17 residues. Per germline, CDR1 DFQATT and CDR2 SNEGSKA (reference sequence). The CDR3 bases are TGCAGTGCTCCCCCACCCCAGGGGGCGGGACCTCAAGAGACCCAGTACTTC. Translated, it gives CSAPPPQGAGPQETQYF.

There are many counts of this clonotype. The CDR3 loop is CASRQTGQGTYEQYF. The CDR3 DNA is TGTGCCAGCAGGCAAACGGGACAGGGGACCTACGAGCAGTACTTC. The chain has TRBV6-2 or TRBV6-3 and TRBJ2-7; 10 bases map to TRBD1. This CDR3 spans 15 amino acids. V lost 6 bases to trimming and J lost 2 bases; unmatched junction nucleotides: 7. Germline V gene data show CDR1 as MNHEY and CDR2 as SVGEGT.

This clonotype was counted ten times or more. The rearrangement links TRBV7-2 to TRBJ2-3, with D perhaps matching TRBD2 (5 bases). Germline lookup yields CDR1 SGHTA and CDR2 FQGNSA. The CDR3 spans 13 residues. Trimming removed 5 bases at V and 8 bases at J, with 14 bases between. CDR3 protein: CASSPPFRGTQYF. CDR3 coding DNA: TGTGCCAGCAGCCCGCCCTTCCGGGGTACGCAGTATTTT.

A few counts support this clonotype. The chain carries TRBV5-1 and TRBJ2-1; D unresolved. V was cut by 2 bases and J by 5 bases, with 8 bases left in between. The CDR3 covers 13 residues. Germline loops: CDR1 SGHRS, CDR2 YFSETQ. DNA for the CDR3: TGCGCCAGCAGCTTAACGATCAACAATGAGCAGTTCTTC. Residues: CASSLTINNEQFF. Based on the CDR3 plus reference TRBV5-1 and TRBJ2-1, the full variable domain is KAGVTQTPRYLIKTRGQQVTLSCSPISGHRSVSWYQQTPGQGLQFLFEYFSETQRNKGNFPGRFSGRQFSNSRSEMNVSTLELGDSALYLCASSLTINNEQFFGPGTRLTVL.

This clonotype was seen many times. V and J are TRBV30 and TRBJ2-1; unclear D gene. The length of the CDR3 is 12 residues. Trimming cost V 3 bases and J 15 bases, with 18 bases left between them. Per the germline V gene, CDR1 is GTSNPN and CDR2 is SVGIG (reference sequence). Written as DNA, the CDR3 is TGTGCCTGGAGACACACCCAAACGCGCCCGTTCTTC. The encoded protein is CAWRHTQTRPFF.

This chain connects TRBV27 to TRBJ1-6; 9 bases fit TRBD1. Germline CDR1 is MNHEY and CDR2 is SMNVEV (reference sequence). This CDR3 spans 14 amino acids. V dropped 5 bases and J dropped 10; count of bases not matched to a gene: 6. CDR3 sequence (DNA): TGTGCCAGCAGTCTCTACAGGGGGCAATCACCCCTCCACTTT. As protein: CASSLYRGQSPLHF.

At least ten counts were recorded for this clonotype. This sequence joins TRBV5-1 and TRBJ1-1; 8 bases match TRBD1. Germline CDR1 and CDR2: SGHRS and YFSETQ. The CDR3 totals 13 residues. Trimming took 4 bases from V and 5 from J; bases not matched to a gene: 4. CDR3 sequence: CASSRTGKTEAFF. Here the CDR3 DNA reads TGCGCCAGCAGCCGGACAGGGAAAACTGAAGCTTTCTTT.

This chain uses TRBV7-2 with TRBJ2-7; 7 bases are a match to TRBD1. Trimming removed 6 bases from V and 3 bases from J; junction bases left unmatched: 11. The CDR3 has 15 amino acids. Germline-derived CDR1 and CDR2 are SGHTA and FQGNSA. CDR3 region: CASSSRDRTFYEQYF. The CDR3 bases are TGTGCCAGCAGTTCAAGGGACAGAACCTTCTACGAGCAGTACTTC.

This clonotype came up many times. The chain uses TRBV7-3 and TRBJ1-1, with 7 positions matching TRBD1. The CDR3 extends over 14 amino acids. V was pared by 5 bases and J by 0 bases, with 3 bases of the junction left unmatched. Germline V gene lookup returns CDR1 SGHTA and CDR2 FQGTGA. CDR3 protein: CASSPGTVNTEAFF. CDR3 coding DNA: TGTGCCAGCAGCCCCGGGACAGTGAACACTGAAGCTTTCTTT.

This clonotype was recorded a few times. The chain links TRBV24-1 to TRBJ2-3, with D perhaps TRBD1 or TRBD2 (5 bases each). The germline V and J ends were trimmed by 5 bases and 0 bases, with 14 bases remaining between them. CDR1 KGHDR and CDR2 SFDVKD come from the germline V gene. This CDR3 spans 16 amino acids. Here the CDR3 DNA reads TGTGCCACCAGTGGGGGACCGTCGGACAGCACAGATACGCAGTATTTT. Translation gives CATSGGPSDSTDTQYF.

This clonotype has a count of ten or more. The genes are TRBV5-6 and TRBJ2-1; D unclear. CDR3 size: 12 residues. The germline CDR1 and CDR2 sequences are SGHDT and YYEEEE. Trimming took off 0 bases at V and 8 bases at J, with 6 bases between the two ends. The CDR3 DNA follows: TGTGCCAGCAGCTTGGGTCGAGATGAGCAGTTCTTC. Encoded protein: CASSLGRDEQFF.

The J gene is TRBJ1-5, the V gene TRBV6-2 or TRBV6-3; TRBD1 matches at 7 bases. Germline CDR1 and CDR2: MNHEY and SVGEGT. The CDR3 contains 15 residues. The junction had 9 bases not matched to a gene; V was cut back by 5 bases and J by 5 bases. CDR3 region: CASSPGTELYQPQHF. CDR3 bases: TGTGCCAGCAGTCCCGGGACAGAACTTTATCAGCCCCAGCATTTT.